The source of this T cell receptor beta chain is a study of cytomegalovirus exposure and HLA in healthy donors. As for this clone: No antigen is known for it.

Findings and limits, study-wide: Researchers counted approximately 160 TCR beta chains as cytomegalovirus-associated.

Losses at the gene ends were 4 bases for V and 4 bases for J; bases not matched to a gene: 3. The CDR3 has 14 residues. Germline CDR1 reads SGHRS; CDR2 reads YFSETQ. The PCR used 60 Vbeta and 13 Jbeta primers. Assay: immunoSEQ multiplex PCR; the TCRdb copy retains only in-frame clones and omits some. The sample lists 100,000 to 150,000 clones, about three quarters seen once, with around 3.7% in the top ten. This receptor was obtained from a man younger than 40 in good health and CMV-seronegative. Sequenced material: PBMCs. The chain carries TRBV5-1 and TRBJ2-3; the match to TRBD2 covers 10 bases. The CDR3 loop reads CASSQSGGADTQYF. The CDR3 bases are TGCGCCAGCAGCCAGAGCGGGGGGGCAGATACGCAGTATTTT.